This entry is about one TCR beta chain. What it recognizes is unknown. The data originate from a study of cytomegalovirus exposure and HLA in healthy donors. Unrecorded immune exposure was likely among donors, who were nominally healthy when sampled. The PCR was carried out with 60 Vbeta primers and 13 Jbeta primers. Generated by immunoSEQ multiplex PCR, the TCRdb table keeps only in-frame clones and is missing some. The top ten hold 7.5% to 9% of the sample, which has about 120,000 clones, 67% seen once. Study conclusions and caveats: Donors belonging to an Asian-associated ancestry cluster reportedly showed fewer N-insertions in productive TCRs than the approximately 700-donor mean, according to what a later analysis found. Earlier findings revealed that most TCR beta V segments proved productive either about 87% or about 30% of the time. In a later analysis, TCR association rates varied by HLA locus: DRB1 most, HLA-C fewest.

This CDR3 has 15 residues. V gave up 8 bases and J gave up 0 bases, with 11 bases separating them. CDR1 is MNHNS and CDR2 is SASEGT in the germline V gene. This clonotype originated in a man younger than 35 in good health and CMV-seropositive. The chain uses TRBV6-1 and TRBJ1-6, with no clear D. Sequenced input: PBMCs. The CDR3 spells CASADASSYNSPLHF. The CDR3 coding sequence is TGTGCCAGCGCAGATGCATCCTCCTATAATTCACCCCTCCACTTT.